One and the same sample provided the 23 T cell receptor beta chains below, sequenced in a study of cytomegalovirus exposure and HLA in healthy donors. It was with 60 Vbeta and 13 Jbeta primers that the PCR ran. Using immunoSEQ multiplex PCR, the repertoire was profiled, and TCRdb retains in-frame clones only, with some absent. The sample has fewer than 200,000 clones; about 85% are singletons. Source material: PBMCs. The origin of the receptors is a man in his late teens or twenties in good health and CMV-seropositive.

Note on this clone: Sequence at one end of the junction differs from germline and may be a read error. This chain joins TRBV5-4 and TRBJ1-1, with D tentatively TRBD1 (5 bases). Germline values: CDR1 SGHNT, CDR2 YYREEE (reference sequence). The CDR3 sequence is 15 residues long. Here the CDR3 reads CASSLGRQMNTEASF. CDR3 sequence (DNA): TGTGCCAGCAGCTTGGGGAGACAGATGAACACTGAAGCTTCCTTT.

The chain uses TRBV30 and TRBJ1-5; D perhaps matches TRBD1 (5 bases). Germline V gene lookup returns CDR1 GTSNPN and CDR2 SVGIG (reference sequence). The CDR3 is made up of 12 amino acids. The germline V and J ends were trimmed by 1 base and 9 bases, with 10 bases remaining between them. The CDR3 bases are TGTGCCTGGAGTGGACAGTCGGGGCCCCAGCATTTT. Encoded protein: CAWSGQSGPQHF.

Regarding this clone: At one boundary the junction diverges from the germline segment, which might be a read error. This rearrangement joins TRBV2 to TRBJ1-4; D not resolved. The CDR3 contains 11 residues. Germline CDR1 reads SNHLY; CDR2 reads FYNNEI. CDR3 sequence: CASSLREELFF. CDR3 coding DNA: TGTGCCAGCAGTTTGCGTGAAGAACTGTTTTTT.

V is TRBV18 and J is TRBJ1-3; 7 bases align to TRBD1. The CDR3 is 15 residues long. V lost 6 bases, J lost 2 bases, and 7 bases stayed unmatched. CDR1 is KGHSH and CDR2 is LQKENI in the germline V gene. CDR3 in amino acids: CASSRQGGAGNTIYF. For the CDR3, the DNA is TGTGCCAGCTCTAGACAGGGAGGCGCTGGAAACACCATATATTTT. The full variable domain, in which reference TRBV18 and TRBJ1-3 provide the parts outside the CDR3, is NAGVMQNPRHLVRRRGQEARLRCSPMKGHSHVYWYRQLPEEGLKFMVYLQKENIIDESGMPKERFSAEFPKEGPSILRIQQVVRGDSAAYFCASSRQGGAGNTIYFGEGSWLTVV.

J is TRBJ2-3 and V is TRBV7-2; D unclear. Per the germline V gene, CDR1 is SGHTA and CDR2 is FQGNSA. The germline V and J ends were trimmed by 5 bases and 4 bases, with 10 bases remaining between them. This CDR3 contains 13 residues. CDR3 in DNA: TGTGCCAGCAGCAAAAGCCCCCCAGATACGCAGTATTTT. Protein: CASSKSPPDTQYF.

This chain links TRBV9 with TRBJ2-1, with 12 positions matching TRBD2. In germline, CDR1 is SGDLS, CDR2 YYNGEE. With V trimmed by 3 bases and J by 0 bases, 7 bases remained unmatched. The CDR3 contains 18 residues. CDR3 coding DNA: TGTGCCAGCAGCGCGGGACTAGCGGGTTCGCGCTCCTACAATGAGCAGTTCTTC. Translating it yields CASSAGLAGSRSYNEQFF.

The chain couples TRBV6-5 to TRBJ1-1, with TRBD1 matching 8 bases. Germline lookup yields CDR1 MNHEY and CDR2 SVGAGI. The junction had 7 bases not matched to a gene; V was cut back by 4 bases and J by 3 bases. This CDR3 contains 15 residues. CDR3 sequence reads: CASSLRQGHDTEAFF. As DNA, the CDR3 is TGTGCCAGCAGTTTGCGACAGGGGCACGACACTGAAGCTTTCTTT.

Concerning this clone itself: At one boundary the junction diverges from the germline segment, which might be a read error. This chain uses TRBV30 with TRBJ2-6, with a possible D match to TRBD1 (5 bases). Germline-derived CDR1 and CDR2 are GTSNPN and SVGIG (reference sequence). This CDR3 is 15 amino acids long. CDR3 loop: CAWSPANSGANGLTF. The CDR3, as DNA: TGTGCCTGGAGTCCCGCCAACTCTGGGGCCAACGGCCTGACTTTC.

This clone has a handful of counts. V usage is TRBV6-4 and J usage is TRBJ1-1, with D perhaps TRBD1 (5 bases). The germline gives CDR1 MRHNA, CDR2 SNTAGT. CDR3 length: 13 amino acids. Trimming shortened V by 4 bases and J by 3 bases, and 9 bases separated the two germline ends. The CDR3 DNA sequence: TGTGCCAGCAGTGTTTCAGGGCACACTGAAGCTTTCTTT. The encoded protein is CASSVSGHTEAFF.

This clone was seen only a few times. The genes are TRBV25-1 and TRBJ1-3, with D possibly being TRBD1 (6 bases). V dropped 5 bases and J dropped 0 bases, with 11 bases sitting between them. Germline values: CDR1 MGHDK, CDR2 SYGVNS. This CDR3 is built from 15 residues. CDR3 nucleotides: TGTGCCAGCAGTCGGGGGGCCGACTCTGGAAACACCATATATTTT. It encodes CASSRGADSGNTIYF.

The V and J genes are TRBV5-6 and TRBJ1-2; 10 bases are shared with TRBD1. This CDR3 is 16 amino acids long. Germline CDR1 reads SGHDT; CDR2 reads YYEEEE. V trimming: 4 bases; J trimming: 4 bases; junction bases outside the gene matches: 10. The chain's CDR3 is CASSQRTGGLGYGYTF. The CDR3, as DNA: TGTGCCAGCAGCCAGCGGACAGGGGGTCTGGGCTATGGCTACACCTTC.

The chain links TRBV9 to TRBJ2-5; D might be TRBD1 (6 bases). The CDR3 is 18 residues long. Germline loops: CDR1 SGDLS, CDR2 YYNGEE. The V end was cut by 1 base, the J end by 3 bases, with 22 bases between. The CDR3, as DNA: TGTGCCAGCAGCGTAAATGGACAGTCCTATACGAGAGAAGAGACCCAGTACTTC. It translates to CASSVNGQSYTREETQYF.

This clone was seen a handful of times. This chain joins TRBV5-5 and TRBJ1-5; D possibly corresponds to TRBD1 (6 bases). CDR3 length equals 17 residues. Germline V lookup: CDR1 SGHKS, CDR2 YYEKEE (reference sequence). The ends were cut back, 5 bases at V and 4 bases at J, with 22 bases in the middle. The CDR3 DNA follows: TGTGCCAGCAGTCTTGGGACACTTGGGGGCTTGAATCAGCCCCAGCATTTT. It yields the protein CASSLGTLGGLNQPQHF.

The CDR3 DNA sequence: TGTGCCTGGAGCGGGACAGGGCTGTACTACACTGAAGCTTTCTTT. Its protein product is CAWSGTGLYYTEAFF. This sequence joins TRBV30 and TRBJ1-1, with TRBD1 matching over 9 bases. From germline, CDR1 is GTSNPN and CDR2 SVGIG (reference sequence). J lost 3 bases, V lost 3 bases, and 8 bases had no gene match. There are 15 residues in the CDR3. Complete variable domain (other parts from reference TRBV30 and TRBJ1-1): SQTIHQWPATLVQPVGSPLSLECTVEGTSNPNLYWYRQAAGRGLQLLFYSVGIGQISSEVPQNLSASRPQDRQFILSSKKLLLSDSGFYLCAWSGTGLYYTEAFFGQGTRLTVV.

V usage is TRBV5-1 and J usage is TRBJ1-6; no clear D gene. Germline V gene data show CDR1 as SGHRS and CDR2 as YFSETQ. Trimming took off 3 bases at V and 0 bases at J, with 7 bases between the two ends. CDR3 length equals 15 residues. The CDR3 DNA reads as TGCGCCAGCAGCTCTTCACTCTCCTATAATTCACCCCTCCACTTT. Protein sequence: CASSSSLSYNSPLHF.

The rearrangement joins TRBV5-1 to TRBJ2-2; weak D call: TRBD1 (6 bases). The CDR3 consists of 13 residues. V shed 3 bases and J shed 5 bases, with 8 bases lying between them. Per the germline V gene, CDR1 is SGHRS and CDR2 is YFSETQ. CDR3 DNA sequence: TGCGCCAGCAGCTCAGGACAGACCGGGGAGCTGTTTTTT. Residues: CASSSGQTGELFF.

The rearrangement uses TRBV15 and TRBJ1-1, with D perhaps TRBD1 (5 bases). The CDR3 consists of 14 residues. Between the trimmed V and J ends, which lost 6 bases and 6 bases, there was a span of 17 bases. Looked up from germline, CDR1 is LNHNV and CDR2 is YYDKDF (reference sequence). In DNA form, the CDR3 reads TGTGCCACCAGTATACAGGAAAGGGGTGCTGAAGCTTTCTTT. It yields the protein CATSIQERGAEAFF.

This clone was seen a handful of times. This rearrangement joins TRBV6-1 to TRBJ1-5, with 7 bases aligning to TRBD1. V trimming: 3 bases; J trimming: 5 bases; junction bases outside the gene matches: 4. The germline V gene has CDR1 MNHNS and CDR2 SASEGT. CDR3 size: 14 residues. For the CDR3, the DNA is TGTGCCAGCAGTGACTCGACAGGGTATCAGCCCCAGCATTTT. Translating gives CASSDSTGYQPQHF.

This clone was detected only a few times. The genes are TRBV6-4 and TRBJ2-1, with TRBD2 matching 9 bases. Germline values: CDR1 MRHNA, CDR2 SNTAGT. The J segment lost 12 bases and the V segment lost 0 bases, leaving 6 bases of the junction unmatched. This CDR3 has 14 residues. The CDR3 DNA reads TGTGCCAGCAGTGACTCTGGCGGGGGGGCCACGCAGTTCTTC. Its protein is CASSDSGGGATQFF.

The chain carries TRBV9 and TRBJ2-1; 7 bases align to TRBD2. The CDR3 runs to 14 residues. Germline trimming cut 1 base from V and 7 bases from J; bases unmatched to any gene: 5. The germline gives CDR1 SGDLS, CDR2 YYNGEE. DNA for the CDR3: TGTGCCAGCAGCGTACCAGGGCGGGAGAATGAGCAGTTCTTC. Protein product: CASSVPGRENEQFF. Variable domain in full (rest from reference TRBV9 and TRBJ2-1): DSGVTQTPKHLITATGQRVTLRCSPRSGDLSVYWYQQSLDQGLQFLIQYYNGEERAKGNILERFSAQQFPDLHSELNLSSLELGDSALYFCASSVPGRENEQFFGPGTRLTVL.

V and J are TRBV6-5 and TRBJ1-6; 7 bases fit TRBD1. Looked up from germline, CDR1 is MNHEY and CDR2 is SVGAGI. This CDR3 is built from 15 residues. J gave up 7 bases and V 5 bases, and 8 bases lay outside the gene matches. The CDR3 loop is CASSSSGTVNSPLHF. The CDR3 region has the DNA TGTGCCAGCAGTAGCTCAGGGACAGTAAATTCACCCCTCCACTTT.

The CDR3 region has the DNA TGCGCCAGCAGCCAAGACGGGACAGGGGTAGCCAAAAACATTCAGTACTTC. It encodes CASSQDGTGVAKNIQYF. This chain links TRBV4-3 with TRBJ2-4, with 10 bases aligning to TRBD1. With 0 bases clipped from V and 0 bases from J, the junction kept 2 bases outside the gene matches. Germline CDR1 and CDR2: LGHNA and YSLEER. The CDR3 covers 17 residues.

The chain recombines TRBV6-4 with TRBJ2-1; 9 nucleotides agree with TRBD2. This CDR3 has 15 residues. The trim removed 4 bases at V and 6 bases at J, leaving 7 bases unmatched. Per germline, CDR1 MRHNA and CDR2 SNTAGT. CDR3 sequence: CASSGASGDINEQFF. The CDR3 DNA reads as TGTGCCAGCAGTGGAGCTAGCGGGGATATCAATGAGCAGTTCTTC.